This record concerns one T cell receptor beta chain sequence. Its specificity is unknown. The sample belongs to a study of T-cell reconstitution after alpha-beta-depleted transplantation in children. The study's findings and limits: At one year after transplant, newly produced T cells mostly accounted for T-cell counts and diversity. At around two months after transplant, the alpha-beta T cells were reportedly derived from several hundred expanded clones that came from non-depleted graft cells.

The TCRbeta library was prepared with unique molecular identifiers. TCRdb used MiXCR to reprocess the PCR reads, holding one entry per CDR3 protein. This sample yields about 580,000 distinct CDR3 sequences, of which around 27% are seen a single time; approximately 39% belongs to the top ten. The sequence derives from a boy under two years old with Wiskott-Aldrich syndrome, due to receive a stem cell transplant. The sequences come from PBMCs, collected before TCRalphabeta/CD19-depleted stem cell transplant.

The chain's CDR3 is CASGTFRIAGGEQFF. The CDR3 nucleotides read TGTGCCAGCGGTACTTTTCGGATAGCGGGAGGAGAGCAGTTCTTC. The gene calls are TRBV12-3 or TRBV12-4 and TRBJ2-1, with 10 nucleotides matching TRBD2. The CDR3 contains 15 residues. The ends lost 8 bases at V and 10 bases at J; junction bases unmatched: 14.